This entry lists 23 T cell receptor beta chains sequenced from one sample in a study of shared T cell receptors in the human thymus. The assay was immunoSEQ multiplex PCR, and TCRdb's table has in-frame clones only and misses some. The sample lists roughly 710,000 clones, 80% to 90% occurring once. These data were also reused for a study on human thymus T cells.

Source material: thymocytes. The receptors here all came from a girl in the first two years of life with a congenital heart defect.

The rearrangement links TRBV4-1 to TRBJ2-7, with a weak D call TRBD1 (6 bases). Germline CDR1 and CDR2: MGHRA and YSYEKL. The V and J ends lost 3 bases and 7 bases respectively, with 19 bases between them. This CDR3 region has 15 residues. CDR3 nucleotides: TGCGCCAGCAGCCATGATAGCCAGGGGAGTGGGGAGCAGTACTTC. Amino acids: CASSHDSQGSGEQYF.

The chain uses TRBV2 and TRBJ1-2; D is unresolved. V was shortened by 2 bases and J by 4 bases, with 20 bases between the two germline ends. Per germline, CDR1 SNHLY and CDR2 FYNNEI. The CDR3 runs to 17 residues. The CDR3 DNA reads as TGTGCCAGCAGTGAACGGGTCATCGTGGATTTTATCTATGGCTACACCTTC. It is translated as CASSERVIVDFIYGYTF.

The V gene is TRBV19, the J gene TRBJ1-5, with D perhaps matching TRBD1 (6 bases). The CDR3 has 14 amino acids. Trimming cost V 10 bases and J 5 bases, with 18 bases left between them. Germline V gene sequence: CDR1 LNHDA, CDR2 SQIVND (reference sequence). Written as DNA, the CDR3 is TGTGCCACCAAGACAGGTGGATGGGATCAGCCCCAGCATTTT. It translates to CATKTGGWDQPQHF.

V is TRBV6-5 and J is TRBJ1-1, with D perhaps matching TRBD1 (5 bases). There are 14 residues in the CDR3. Germline V lookup: CDR1 MNHEY, CDR2 SVGAGI. Trimming stripped 6 bases from V and 0 bases from J, with 11 bases between. CDR3 sequence: CASSRGTVNTEAFF. The CDR3 DNA reads as TGTGCCAGCAGCCGCGGGACGGTGAACACTGAAGCTTTCTTT.

In this sample, this clone turned up once. The chain uses TRBV7-2 and TRBJ1-2; 7 positions match TRBD1. The germline V gene has CDR1 SGHTA and CDR2 FQGNSA. CDR3 length: 15 amino acids. V dropped 3 bases and J dropped 7; count of bases not matched to a gene: 11. CDR3 region: CASSLDGQGVGGYTF. CDR3 bases: TGTGCCAGCAGCTTGGACGGGCAGGGGGTAGGTGGCTACACCTTC.

The chain is built from TRBV5-1 and TRBJ2-7; 8 nucleotides match TRBD2. Germline values: CDR1 SGHRS, CDR2 YFSETQ. V shed 4 bases and J 4 bases; nucleotides not matched to a gene: 10. CDR3 length: 15 residues. CDR3 in DNA: TGCGCCAGCAGCCCGGGGGGGGGTAAGCTATACGAGCAGTACTTC. This gives the protein CASSPGGGKLYEQYF.

A few counts support this clone. The chain carries TRBV7-2 and TRBJ1-2, with no clear D. The CDR3 is made up of 15 amino acids. Germline V gene sequence: CDR1 SGHTA, CDR2 FQGNSA. The V and J ends lost 1 base and 6 bases respectively, with 15 bases between them. The CDR3 coding sequence is TGTGCCAGCAGCTTAGGAGTGGCAGAGGATAATGGCTACACCTTC. The encoded protein is CASSLGVAEDNGYTF. The variable domain in full, completed from reference TRBV7-2 and TRBJ1-2, reads GAGVSQSPSNKVTEKGKDVELRCDPISGHTALYWYRQSLGQGLEFLIYFQGNSAPDKSGLPSDRFSAERTGGSVSTLTIQRTQQEDSAVYLCASSLGVAEDNGYTFGSGTRLTVV.

V and J are TRBV2 and TRBJ1-1; D is unresolved. Germline V gives CDR1 SNHLY, CDR2 FYNNEI. V dropped 3 bases and J dropped 8 bases, with 13 bases sitting between them. The CDR3 runs to 13 residues. Here the CDR3 reads CASSEAVVEEAFF. The CDR3 nucleotides are TGTGCCAGCAGTGAGGCGGTCGTAGAGGAAGCTTTCTTT. The complete variable domain, with remaining parts taken from reference TRBV2 and TRBJ1-1, reads EPEVTQTPSHQVTQMGQEVILRCVPISNHLYFYWYRQILGQKVEFLVSFYNNEISEKSEIFDDQFSVERPDGSNFTLKIRSTKLEDSAMYFCASSEAVVEEAFFGQGTRLTVV.

This clone showed up just a few times. V is TRBV4-1 and J is TRBJ1-4, with TRBD1 matching 8 bases. The germline CDR1 and CDR2 sequences are MGHRA and YSYEKL. This CDR3 spans 18 amino acids. The V and J ends lost 0 bases and 6 bases, in that order; junction bases with no gene match: 12. CDR3 bases: TGCGCCAGCAGCCAAGAAGGGCCCCCCGACAGGGGTTATGAAAAACTGTTTTTT. Translated, it gives CASSQEGPPDRGYEKLFF.

This clone occurred a few times. The chain joins TRBV4-1 to TRBJ1-3; D perhaps matches TRBD1 (6 bases). This CDR3 has 15 residues. Trimming shortened V by 4 bases and J by 4 bases, and 14 bases separated the two germline ends. The germline CDR1 and CDR2 sequences are MGHRA and YSYEKL. CDR3 coding DNA: TGCGCCAGCAGCCCCCTCAGGGGAGACGGAAACACCATATATTTT. Its translation: CASSPLRGDGNTIYF.

This clone was seen only once. The chain is built from TRBV15 and TRBJ2-2; a weak D match, TRBD2 (5 bases). The V gene's germline CDR1 is LNHNV and CDR2 YYDKDF (reference sequence). This CDR3 comprises 16 residues. Trimming pared 2 bases from V and 2 bases from J, leaving 12 bases between. CDR3 loop: CATSRTDFQNTGELFF. Written as DNA, the CDR3 is TGTGCCACCAGCAGAACGGACTTCCAAAACACCGGGGAGCTGTTTTTT. Together with reference TRBV15 and TRBJ2-2, the CDR3 gives the full variable domain: DAMVIQNPRYQVTQFGKPVTLSCSQTLNHNVMYWYQQKSSQAPKLLFHYYDKDFNNEADTPDNFQSRRPNTSFCFLDIRSPGLGDTAMYLCATSRTDFQNTGELFFGEGSRLTVL.

This chain uses TRBV5-1 with TRBJ1-1; D not resolved. The CDR3 contains 15 residues. The V end lost 1 base, the J end lost 7 bases, and 17 bases lay between the germline ends. Germline values: CDR1 SGHRS, CDR2 YFSETQ. The CDR3 nucleotides are TGCGCCAGCAGCTTGTTGGAGGGCGGTAGTGGTGAAGCTTTCTTT. Encoded protein: CASSLLEGGSGEAFF. Variable domain in full (rest from reference TRBV5-1 and TRBJ1-1): KAGVTQTPRYLIKTRGQQVTLSCSPISGHRSVSWYQQTPGQGLQFLFEYFSETQRNKGNFPGRFSGRQFSNSRSEMNVSTLELGDSALYLCASSLLEGGSGEAFFGQGTRLTVV.

The chain joins TRBV7-3 to TRBJ2-1; D is unclear. CDR3 length: 13 residues. CDR1 and CDR2 from the germline V gene are SGHTA and FQGTGA. V lost 9 bases and J lost 3, with 12 bases in between. CDR3 amino acids: CARCAPRYNEQFF. DNA of the CDR3: TGTGCCAGGTGTGCTCCGCGCTACAATGAGCAGTTCTTC.

The chain employs TRBV14 and TRBJ2-1, with D unclear. This CDR3 has 18 residues. Germline V lookup: CDR1 SGHDN, CDR2 FVKESK. Trimming shortened V by 0 bases and J by 0 bases, and 15 bases separated the two germline ends. This CDR3 is CASSQDRNRFLSYNEQFF. The CDR3 DNA reads as TGTGCCAGCAGCCAAGATCGAAATAGATTCCTCTCCTACAATGAGCAGTTCTTC. The entire variable domain, with the rest obtained from reference TRBV14 and TRBJ2-1, is as follows: EAGVTQFPSHSVIEKGQTVTLRCDPISGHDNLYWYRRVMGKEIKFLLHFVKESKQDESGMPNNRFLAERTGGTYSTLKVQPAELEDSGVYFCASSQDRNRFLSYNEQFFGPGTRLTVL.

V usage is TRBV15 and J usage is TRBJ1-5, with D possibly TRBD1 on 6 matching bases. CDR1 is LNHNV and CDR2 is YYDKDF in the germline V gene (reference sequence). This CDR3 contains 19 residues. V lost 4 bases to trimming and J lost 5 bases, with 27 bases between them. CDR3 sequence reads: CATSIPVQGPGGTYQPQHF. CDR3 sequence (DNA): TGTGCCACCAGCATACCAGTACAGGGACCGGGAGGGACTTATCAGCCCCAGCATTTT.

The chain employs TRBV18 and TRBJ2-7, with 9 bases that match TRBD1. CDR1 is KGHSH and CDR2 is LQKENI in the germline V gene. V was pared by 3 bases and J by 5 bases, with 8 bases of the junction left unmatched. The CDR3 is 15 amino acids. The CDR3, as DNA: TGTGCCAGCTCACCGGACAGGGGTCAATCCCACGAGCAGTACTTC. Translation gives CASSPDRGQSHEQYF.

V and J are TRBV15 and TRBJ2-1; D remains ambiguous. Germline CDR1 LNHNV, CDR2 YYDKDF (reference sequence). V lost 4 bases, J lost 5 bases, and 3 bases lay in between. The CDR3 is 11 amino acids. The CDR3 sequence is CATSINNEQFF. As DNA, the CDR3 is TGTGCCACCAGCATTAACAATGAGCAGTTCTTC.

CDR3 sequence (DNA): TGTGCCAGCAGCTTGGACACAGGGGGCGTGCACACCGGGGAGCTGTTTTTT. Translation gives CASSLDTGGVHTGELFF. V gene TRBV5-6 combines with J gene TRBJ2-2, with TRBD1 matching 9 bases. The V gene end was trimmed by 0 bases and the J gene end by 3 bases; junction bases not matched to a gene: 6. CDR3 length: 17 amino acids. Germline V gene data show CDR1 as SGHDT and CDR2 as YYEEEE.

There are a few counts of this clone. J is TRBJ2-5 and V is TRBV11-2; 8 bases match TRBD1. Germline V gene sequence: CDR1 SGHAT, CDR2 FQNNGV. The CDR3 is made up of 15 amino acids. Trimming at V came to 0 bases and at J to 4 bases, leaving 4 bases not matched to a gene. The CDR3 spells CASSLEDREGETQYF. The CDR3 nucleotides read TGTGCCAGCAGCTTAGAGGACAGGGAAGGAGAGACCCAGTACTTC.

This clone was seen more than once but under ten times. The chain joins TRBV2 to TRBJ2-1, with D maybe TRBD1 (5 bases). Trimming shortened V by 8 bases and J by 0 bases, and 17 bases separated the two germline ends. This CDR3 spans 16 amino acids. The V gene's germline CDR1 is SNHLY and CDR2 FYNNEI. CDR3 nucleotides: TGTGCCAGCCCCGCTAAGGGCCAGGGCTCCTACAATGAGCAGTTCTTC. This codes for CASPAKGQGSYNEQFF.

The chain couples TRBV19 to TRBJ1-5; D gene ambiguous. This CDR3 region has 14 residues. Germline CDR1 is LNHDA and CDR2 is SQIVND (reference sequence). V shed 3 bases and J shed 3 bases, with 9 bases lying between them. For the CDR3, the DNA is TGTGCCAGTAGTATTCTGAGGTCCAATCAGCCCCAGCATTTT. It encodes CASSILRSNQPQHF. Looking up the rest from reference TRBV19 and TRBJ1-5 gives the full variable domain: DGGITQSPKYLFRKEGQNVTLSCEQNLNHDAMYWYRQDPGQGLRLIYYSQIVNDFQKGDIAEGYSVSREKKESFPLTVTSAQKNPTAFYLCASSILRSNQPQHFGDGTRLSIL.

CDR3: CASRRQGHYGYTF. CDR3 DNA sequence: TGTGCCAGCAGGAGACAGGGCCACTATGGCTACACCTTC. This chain connects TRBV28 to TRBJ1-2, with TRBD1 matching over 7 bases. CDR3 length: 13 amino acids. CDR1 and CDR2 from the germline V gene are MDHEN and SYDVKM. The V gene end was trimmed by 6 bases and the J gene end by 3 bases; junction bases not matched to a gene: 4.

This chain uses TRBV7-9 with TRBJ1-5; D unclear. The ends were cut back, 4 bases at V and 3 bases at J, with 22 bases in the middle. The CDR3 has 18 residues. Germline loops: CDR1 SEHNR, CDR2 FQNEAQ (reference sequence). The CDR3 reads CASSSDLSRGGLNQPQHF. For the CDR3, the DNA is TGTGCCAGCAGCTCCGATCTCTCCCGGGGAGGCCTCAATCAGCCCCAGCATTTT.